The 18 T cell receptor beta chains below all came from one sample that was sequenced in a study of blood T cell repertoires in COVID-19. The table came from immunoSEQ multiplex PCR; TCRdb's copy has only in-frame clones and leaves some out. The sample holds some 47,000 clones; roughly 87% are singletons and the top ten take roughly 5.3%. Specimen: peripheral blood. These receptor sequences come from a man aged 60 to 75 with active COVID-19.

The rearrangement uses TRBV7-3 and TRBJ2-1; TRBD1 matches at 7 bases. The germline CDR1 and CDR2 sequences are SGHTA and FQGTGA. J lost 2 bases, V lost 5 bases, and 6 bases had no gene match. This CDR3 contains 15 residues. The CDR3 nucleotides read TGTGCCAGCAGCCGAAACCAGGGGGCCTACAATGAGCAGTTCTTC. As protein: CASSRNQGAYNEQFF. Using reference TRBV7-3 and TRBJ2-1 for the parts outside the CDR3, the full variable domain is GAGVSQTPSNKVTEKGKYVELRCDPISGHTALYWYRQSLGQGPEFLIYFQGTGAADDSGLPNDRFFAVRPEGSVSTLKIQRTERGDSAVYLCASSRNQGAYNEQFFGPGTRLTVL.

Of note for this clone: At one of its ends the junction is not consistent with the germline gene, which may arise from a read error. CDR3 residues: CKLGAGGSPNIQYF. In nucleotides, the CDR3 is TGCAAACTTGGAGCGGGAGGGTCCCCAAACATTCAGTACTTC. The J gene is TRBJ2-4, the V gene TRBV9; 10 nucleotides match TRBD2. The CDR3 has 14 amino acids. The germline CDR1 and CDR2 sequences are SGDLS and YYNGEE. The variable domain in full, with the rest retrieved from reference TRBV9 and TRBJ2-4, is DSGVTQTPKHLITATGQRVTLRCSPRSGDLSVYWYQQSLDQGLQFLIQYYNGEERAKGNILERFSAQQFPDLHSELNLSSLELGDSALYFCKLGAGGSPNIQYFGAGTRLSVL.

The chain couples TRBV10-3 to TRBJ2-7; TRBD2 matches 12 bases. V gave up 8 bases and J gave up 9 bases; unmatched junction bases: 8. Germline CDR1 is ENHRY and CDR2 is SYGVKD. The CDR3 covers 13 residues. Here the CDR3 reads CAIGLAGGPGQYF. Here the CDR3 DNA reads TGTGCCATCGGCCTAGCGGGAGGGCCGGGGCAGTACTTC.

This chain links TRBV7-9 with TRBJ2-3; TRBD2 aligns across 12 bases. V lost 5 bases, J lost 0 bases, and 3 bases stayed unmatched. The CDR3 has 16 amino acids. Germline V lookup: CDR1 SEHNR, CDR2 FQNEAQ (reference sequence). Written as DNA, the CDR3 is TGTGCCAGCAGCGGGGGGACTAGCGGGAGCACAGATACGCAGTATTTT. Translation gives CASSGGTSGSTDTQYF.

The V and J genes are TRBV4-3 and TRBJ2-3; D uncertain. The CDR3 extends over 11 amino acids. Germline lookup yields CDR1 LGHNA and CDR2 YSLEER. The ends were cut back, 1 base at V and 6 bases at J, with 2 bases in the middle. The CDR3 DNA reads TGCGCCAGCAGCCAAGCGGATACGCAGTATTTT. It codes for CASSQADTQYF.

This clone was observed once. The chain has TRBV27 and TRBJ2-3, with a tentative D call TRBD2 (6 bases). Germline V gene sequence: CDR1 MNHEY, CDR2 SMNVEV (reference sequence). The CDR3 loop spans 14 amino acids. Trimming left V 10 bases short and J 3 bases short, with 17 bases between. The CDR3 coding sequence is TGTGCCACTGCTTCGGGGGTTTGGACAGATACGCAGTATTTT. It encodes CATASGVWTDTQYF.

V is TRBV7-3 and J is TRBJ1-2; 8 positions agree with TRBD1. The CDR3 covers 14 residues. J lost 2 bases, V lost 4 bases, and 3 bases had no gene match. Germline CDR1 reads SGHTA; CDR2 reads FQGTGA. The CDR3 region is CASSSRTGNYGYTF. The DNA of the CDR3 is TGTGCCAGCAGCTCCCGGACAGGGAACTATGGCTACACCTTC.

The chain recombines TRBV7-9 with TRBJ2-7, with 10 bases that match TRBD2. This CDR3 has 15 residues. V trimming: 1 base; J trimming: 3 bases; junction bases outside the gene matches: 3. Per germline, CDR1 SEHNR and CDR2 FQNEAQ (reference sequence). The CDR3 is CASSLVVAGGYEQYF. CDR3 nucleotide sequence: TGTGCCAGCAGCTTAGTGGTAGCGGGAGGCTACGAGCAGTACTTC.

The chain combines TRBV24-1 with TRBJ2-5; 9 positions match TRBD2. V was pared by 8 bases and J by 1 base, with 4 bases of the junction left unmatched. Germline V gives CDR1 KGHDR, CDR2 SFDVKD. The CDR3 loop spans 14 amino acids. This chain's CDR3 is CATKGSGSQETQYF. Here the CDR3 DNA reads TGTGCCACCAAGGGTAGCGGGAGCCAAGAGACCCAGTACTTC.

A single count supports this clone. The chain employs TRBV18 and TRBJ2-1; TRBD2 matches at 10 bases. CDR3 size: 15 residues. Germline-derived CDR1 and CDR2 are KGHSH and LQKENI. V shed 1 base, J shed 5 bases, and the junction held 2 bases outside the gene matches. CDR3 in amino acids: CASSPRLAGDNEQFF. The CDR3 DNA reads TGTGCCAGCTCACCACGTCTAGCGGGAGACAATGAGCAGTTCTTC.

V and J are TRBV2 and TRBJ2-3; D remains unclear. CDR3 length equals 11 residues. Germline assignment: CDR1 SNHLY and CDR2 FYNNEI. Trimming took 2 bases from V and 8 from J, leaving 5 bases between them. CDR3: CASSERSTQYF. The DNA of the CDR3 is TGTGCCAGCAGTGAACGGTCTACGCAGTATTTT.

The J gene is TRBJ1-1, the V gene TRBV12-5, with D uncertain. Germline CDR1 and CDR2: LGHNT and FRNRAP. There are 14 residues in the CDR3. V lost 2 bases and J lost 0, with 7 bases in between. Here the CDR3 reads CASGLWALNTEAFF. In nucleotides, the CDR3 is TGTGCTAGTGGTTTGTGGGCCCTGAACACTGAAGCTTTCTTT.

The chain uses TRBV19 and TRBJ2-2, with 13 positions matching TRBD2. Looked up from germline, CDR1 is LNHDA and CDR2 is SQIVND (reference sequence). CDR3 length: 17 residues. J gave up 5 bases and V 7 bases, and 10 bases lay outside the gene matches. CDR3 sequence reads: CASTKGLAGSGTGELFF. For the CDR3, the DNA is TGTGCCAGTACCAAGGGACTAGCGGGATCAGGGACCGGGGAGCTGTTTTTT.

The chain combines TRBV7-3 with TRBJ2-1; weak D call: TRBD2 (6 bases). Germline CDR1 SGHTA, CDR2 FQGTGA. This CDR3 is built from 18 residues. The V end lost 5 bases, the J end lost 5 bases, and 25 bases lay between the germline ends. In nucleotides, the CDR3 is TGTGCCAGCAGCCCCCAACGTCTCCGTGGCGGGGTTAACAATGAGCAGTTCTTC. This gives the protein CASSPQRLRGGVNNEQFF.

The V call is TRBV12-3 or TRBV12-4, the J call TRBJ1-1, with 11 bases that match TRBD1. V shed 5 bases, J shed 9 bases, and the junction held 5 bases outside the gene matches. CDR3 length: 13 amino acids. The CDR3 DNA reads TGTGCCAGCAGTGCCCGGGACAGGGGGAAAGCTTTCTTT. Its protein is CASSARDRGKAFF.

This chain uses TRBV9 with TRBJ2-1, with TRBD2 matching over 7 bases. J was trimmed by 5 bases and V by 2 bases; bases with no gene match: 7. CDR3 length equals 15 residues. Germline V gives CDR1 SGDLS, CDR2 YYNGEE. The CDR3 protein is CASSVRLADNNEQFF. As DNA, the CDR3 is TGTGCCAGCAGCGTTCGACTAGCTGATAACAATGAGCAGTTCTTC.

This clone was observed a handful of times. V and J are TRBV28 and TRBJ1-6; TRBD1 matches at 8 bases. The CDR3 runs to 14 residues. Looked up from germline, CDR1 is MDHEN and CDR2 is SYDVKM. V gave up 6 bases and J gave up 10 bases; unmatched junction bases: 8. CDR3 loop: CASSPRQGRSPLHF. The CDR3 nucleotides are TGTGCCAGCAGCCCCAGACAGGGGAGGTCACCCCTCCACTTT.

This clone was seen just once. V is TRBV5-4 and J is TRBJ2-2; the D gene is possibly TRBD1 (6 bases). The CDR3 is 15 amino acids. Germline CDR1 SGHNT, CDR2 YYREEE (reference sequence). Trimming shortened V by 4 bases and J by 3 bases, and 13 bases separated the two germline ends. Here the CDR3 DNA reads TGTGCCAGCAGCGGGGGAGCAGGGGACACCGGGGAGCTGTTTTTT. Its translation: CASSGGAGDTGELFF.